This T cell receptor (beta chain) was captured in a study of blood T cell repertoires in COVID-19. This CDR3 spans 21 amino acids. CDR1 is MDHEN, CDR2 SYDVKM, per germline. With V trimmed by 2 bases and J by 3 bases, 24 bases remained unmatched. TCRdb's copy holds only in-frame clones and misses some; the assay was immunoSEQ multiplex PCR. The sample gives 110,000 to 150,000 clones, over 65% of which show up once; less than 7.5% is in the top ten. This clone turned up a few times. The material sequenced was PBMCs or T cells enriched from blood (not recorded which). The V call is TRBV28, the J call TRBJ1-1; 7 positions match TRBD1. The receptor was derived from a woman in her 50s who had recovered from COVID-19. The CDR3 sequence: CASSLGTGANHRRNSDTEAFF. CDR3 coding DNA: TGTGCCAGCAGTTTAGGAACAGGGGCGAATCACCGCCGTAATTCGGACACTGAAGCTTTCTTT.